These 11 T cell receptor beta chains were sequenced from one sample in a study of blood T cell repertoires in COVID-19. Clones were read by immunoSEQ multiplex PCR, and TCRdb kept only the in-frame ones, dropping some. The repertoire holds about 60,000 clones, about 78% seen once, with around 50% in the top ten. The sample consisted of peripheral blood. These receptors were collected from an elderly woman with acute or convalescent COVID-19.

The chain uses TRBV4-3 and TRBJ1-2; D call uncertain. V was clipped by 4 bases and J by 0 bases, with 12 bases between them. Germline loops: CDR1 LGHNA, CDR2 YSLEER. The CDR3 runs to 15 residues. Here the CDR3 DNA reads TGCGCCAGCAGCCCCCGGGAGACCGCTAACTATGGCTACACCTTC. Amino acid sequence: CASSPRETANYGYTF.

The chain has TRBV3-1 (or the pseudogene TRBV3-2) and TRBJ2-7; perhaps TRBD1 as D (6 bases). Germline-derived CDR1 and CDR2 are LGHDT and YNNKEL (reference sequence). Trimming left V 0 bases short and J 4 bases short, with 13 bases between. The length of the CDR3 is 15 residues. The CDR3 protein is CASSQDQWGLYEQYF. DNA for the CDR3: TGTGCCAGCAGCCAAGATCAATGGGGGCTGTACGAGCAGTACTTC.

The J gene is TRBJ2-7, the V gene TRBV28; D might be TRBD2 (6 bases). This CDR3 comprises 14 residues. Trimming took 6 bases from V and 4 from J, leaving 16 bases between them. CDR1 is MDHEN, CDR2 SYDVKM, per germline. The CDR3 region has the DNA TGTGCCAGCAGCTCCTCGGGACTGGTTTACGAGCAGTACTTC. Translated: CASSSSGLVYEQYF.

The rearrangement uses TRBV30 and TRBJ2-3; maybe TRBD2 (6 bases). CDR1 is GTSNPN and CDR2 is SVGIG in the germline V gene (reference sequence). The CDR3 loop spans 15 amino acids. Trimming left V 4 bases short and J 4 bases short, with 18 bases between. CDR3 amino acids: CAWTGPTSGADTQYF. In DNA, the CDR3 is TGTGCCTGGACCGGACCGACCTCGGGGGCAGATACGCAGTATTTT.

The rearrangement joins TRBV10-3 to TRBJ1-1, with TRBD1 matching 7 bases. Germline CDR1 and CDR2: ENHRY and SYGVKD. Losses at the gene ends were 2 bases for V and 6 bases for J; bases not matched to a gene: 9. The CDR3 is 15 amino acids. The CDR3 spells CAISERGQGVAEAFF. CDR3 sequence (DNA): TGTGCCATCAGTGAGAGGGGTCAGGGGGTGGCTGAAGCTTTCTTT.

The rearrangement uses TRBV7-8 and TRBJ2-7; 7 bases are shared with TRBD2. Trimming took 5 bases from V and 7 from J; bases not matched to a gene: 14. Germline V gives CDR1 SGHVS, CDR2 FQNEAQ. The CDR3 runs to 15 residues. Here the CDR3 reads CASSARGSGFGEQYF. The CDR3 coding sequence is TGTGCCAGCAGCGCAAGGGGTAGCGGGTTTGGAGAGCAGTACTTC. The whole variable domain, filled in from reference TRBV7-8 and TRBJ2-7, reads GAGVSQSPRYKVAKRGQDVALRCDPISGHVSLFWYQQALGQGPEFLTYFQNEAQLDKSGLPSDRFFAERPEGSVSTLKIQRTQQEDSAVYLCASSARGSGFGEQYFGPGTRLTVT.

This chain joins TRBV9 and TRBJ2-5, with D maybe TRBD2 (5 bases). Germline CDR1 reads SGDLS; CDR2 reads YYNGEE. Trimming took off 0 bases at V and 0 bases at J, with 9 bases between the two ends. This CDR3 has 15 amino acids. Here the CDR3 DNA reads TGTGCCAGCAGCGTAGACAGCGGAAACCAAGAGACCCAGTACTTC. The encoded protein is CASSVDSGNQETQYF.

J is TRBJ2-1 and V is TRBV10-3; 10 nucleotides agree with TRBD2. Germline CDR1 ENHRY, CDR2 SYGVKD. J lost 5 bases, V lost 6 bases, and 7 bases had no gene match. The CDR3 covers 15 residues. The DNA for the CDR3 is TGTGCCATCAGGGGAACGGGACTAGCGCACAATGAGCAGTTCTTC. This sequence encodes CAIRGTGLAHNEQFF.

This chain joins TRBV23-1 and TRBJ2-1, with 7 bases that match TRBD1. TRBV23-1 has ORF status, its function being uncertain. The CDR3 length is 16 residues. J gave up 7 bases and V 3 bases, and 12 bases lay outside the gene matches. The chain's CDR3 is CASSHLDRDKGNEQFF. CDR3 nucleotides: TGCGCCAGCAGTCATCTCGACAGGGACAAAGGGAATGAGCAGTTCTTC.

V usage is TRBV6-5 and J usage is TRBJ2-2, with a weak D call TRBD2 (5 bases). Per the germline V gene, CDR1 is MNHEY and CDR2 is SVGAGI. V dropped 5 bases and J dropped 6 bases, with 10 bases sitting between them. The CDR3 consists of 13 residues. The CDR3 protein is CASSLFGAGELFF. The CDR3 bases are TGTGCCAGCAGTCTGTTCGGGGCCGGGGAGCTGTTTTTT.

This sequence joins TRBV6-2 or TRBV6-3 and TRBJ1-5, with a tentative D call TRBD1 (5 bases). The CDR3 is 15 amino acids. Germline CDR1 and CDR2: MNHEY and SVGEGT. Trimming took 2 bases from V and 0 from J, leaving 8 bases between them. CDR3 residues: CASSYLGHSNQPQHF. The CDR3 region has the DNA TGTGCCAGCAGTTACCTAGGACATAGCAATCAGCCCCAGCATTTT.